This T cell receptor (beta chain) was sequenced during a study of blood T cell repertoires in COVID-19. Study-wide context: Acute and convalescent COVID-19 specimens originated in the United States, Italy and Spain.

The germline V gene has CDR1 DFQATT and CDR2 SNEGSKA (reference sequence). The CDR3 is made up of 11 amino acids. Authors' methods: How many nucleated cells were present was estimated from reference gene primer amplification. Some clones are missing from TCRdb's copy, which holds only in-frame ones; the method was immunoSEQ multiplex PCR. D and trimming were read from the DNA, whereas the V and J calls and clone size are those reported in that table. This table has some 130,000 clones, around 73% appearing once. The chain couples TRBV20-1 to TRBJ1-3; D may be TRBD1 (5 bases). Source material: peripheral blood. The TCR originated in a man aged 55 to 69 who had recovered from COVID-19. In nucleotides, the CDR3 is TGCGGGGCCCGGCTTGGAAACACCATATATTTT. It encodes CGARLGNTIYF.